The rows below give T cell receptor beta chains drawn from one sample of a study of T cell changes during pregnancy in multiple sclerosis. Clones were read by immunoSEQ multiplex PCR, and TCRdb kept only the in-frame ones, dropping some. In the table there are about 110,000 clones, more than 80% of which are singletons. Sequences were derived from peripheral blood, sampled before pregnancy. These receptor sequences come from a female donor with multiple sclerosis, enrolled in a pregnancy study. The CDR3 runs from the conserved cysteine through the conserved F or W. Each record gives: V gene, J gene, D gene, clone size, CDR3 DNA, CDR3 protein. D genes are given only for firm matches. A row's size may be missing; if present it is once, few, many or a size class.

TRBV18	TRBJ2-5	.	.	TGTGCCAGCTCACCTTTTGGTTTATCGCGGCTCCCACAACGGCAGACCCAGTACTTC	CASSPFGLSRLPQRQTQYF
TRBV9	TRBJ2-3	.	once	TGTGCCAGCAGCGTAGAAGGAGGAGATACGCAGTATTTT	CASSVEGGDTQYF
TRBV28	TRBJ2-5	.	.	TGTGCCAGCAGTTTTTGGCTGGAGACCCAGTACTTC	CASSFWLETQYF
TRBV27	TRBJ2-2	.	.	TGTGCCAGCAGTTTTCTTGCTAGCTTGAGCACCGGGGAGCTGTTTTTT	CASSFLASLSTGELFF
TRBV28	TRBJ2-1	.	.	TGTGCCAGTTCGCAGGGCAGTAGCTCCTACAATGAGCAGTTCTTC	CASSQGSSSYNEQFF
TRBV6-6	TRBJ1-1	TRBD1	once	TGTGCCAGCAGTCGGACAGGGGACGGTAGCACTGAAGCTTTCTTT	CASSRTGDGSTEAFF
TRBV13	TRBJ2-2	TRBD2	once	TGTGCCAGCAGCTCACGGACTAGCGGGAGGCAGACCGGGGAGCTGTTTTTT	CASSSRTSGRQTGELFF
TRBV5-1	TRBJ2-1	TRBD2	.	TGCGCCAGCAGCTTGGTCGGCGGGAGGTACAATGAGCAGTTCTTC	CASSLVGGRYNEQFF
TRBV7-3	TRBJ1-1	.	.	TGTGCCAGCAGCTTAACAATGTGGAGGGGCGGGCCTGTGGGCACTGAAGCTTTCTTT	CASSLTMWRGGPVGTEAFF
TRBV19	TRBJ2-4	.	medium-sized	TGTGCCAGTAGTATTTGGGGAGACATTCAGTACTTC	CASSIWGDIQYF
TRBV4-3	TRBJ2-7	.	.	TGCGCCAGCAGCCAACAGGGTAGCTCCTACGAGCAGTACTTC	CASSQQGSSYEQYF
TRBV11-2	TRBJ1-3	.	.	TGTGCCAGCAGCTTGGGAGGGGTCTCTGGAAACACCATATATTTT	CASSLGGVSGNTIYF
TRBV5-8	TRBJ2-3	TRBD1	.	TGTGCCAGCACCTTTACTCGGGACAGCTCAGGCACAGATACGCAGTATTTT	CASTFTRDSSGTDTQYF
TRBV5-1	TRBJ2-6	.	.	TGCGCCAGCACCCAAACAGGGACCAACTCTGGGGCCAACGTCCTGACTTTC	CASTQTGTNSGANVLTF
TRBV7-9	TRBJ2-1	TRBD2	.	TGTGCCAGCAGCTTCGGTCAAGCGGGGGTTCACAATGAGCAGTTCTTC	CASSFGQAGVHNEQFF
TRBV7-2	TRBJ1-1	TRBD1	few	TGTGCCAGCACTAGAGACAGGGGCAACACTGAAGCTTTCTTT	CASTRDRGNTEAFF
TRBV7-6	TRBJ2-1	TRBD2	.	TGTGCCAGCAGCTTATGGGAACTAGCGGGAGGAAGCGGGAATGAGCAGTTCTTC	CASSLWELAGGSGNEQFF
TRBV14	TRBJ2-5	TRBD1	few	TGTGCCAGCAGCCAAACAGGACAGGGAATTCTAGGGACCCAGTACTTC	CASSQTGQGILGTQYF
TRBV19	TRBJ2-2	TRBD2	.	TGTGCCAGTAGAATCGGGACTAGCGGAACTGAGGGCGGGGAGCTGTTTTTT	CASRIGTSGTEGGELFF
TRBV27	TRBJ2-5	.	once	TGTGCCAGCAGTTTAGGGAGCTGGGAGACCCAGTACTTC	CASSLGSWETQYF
TRBV5-8	TRBJ2-7	TRBD1	.	TGTGCCAGCAGCTACGCCGGGACAGGGAGTTCAGAGCAGTACTTC	CASSYAGTGSSEQYF
TRBV6-1	TRBJ1-2	.	.	TGTGCCAGCAGTGAAGAGGACATTTATCTGGTAACTGGTGGCTACACCTTC	CASSEEDIYLVTGGYTF
TRBV2	TRBJ1-6	.	.	TGTGCCTCCGGGCCCCCGGGCGGGAGCTCCTATAATTCACCCCTCCACTTT	CASGPPGGSSYNSPLHF
TRBV9	TRBJ2-1	TRBD2	.	TGTGCCAGCAGCGTAGGGGGACTAGCGGCTGTGAATGAGCAGTTCTTC	CASSVGGLAAVNEQFF
TRBV7-6	TRBJ1-5	TRBD1	.	TGTGCCAGCAGCCAGGGGGGAACCGGTCAGCCCCAGCATTTT	CASSQGGTGQPQHF
TRBV2	TRBJ2-3	TRBD2	.	TGTGCCAGCAGTGAGAGGACTAGCGGGAGGGGGTATACGCAGTATTTT	CASSERTSGRGYTQYF
TRBV6-6	TRBJ1-6	.	.	TGTGCCGGCCGGGAACAGGGTTCAAGCGCACCCCTCCACTTT	CAGREQGSSAPLHF
TRBV9	TRBJ1-1	.	.	TGTGCCAGCAGCGTAGGGATCCGGGCAGGGGTAGGTAAGAACACTGAAGCTTTCTTT	CASSVGIRAGVGKNTEAFF
TRBV9	TRBJ2-1	TRBD2	.	TGTGCCAGCAGCGAGGGACTAGCGGGGGCCTACAATGAGCAGTTCTTC	CASSEGLAGAYNEQFF
TRBV27	TRBJ2-7	.	.	TGTGCCAGCAGTGGCCTCCTCACTCCAGGGGTAGGTTCCTACGAGCAGTACTTC	CASSGLLTPGVGSYEQYF
TRBV30	TRBJ2-7	TRBD1	.	TGTGCCTGGCGACAGGGCTTTTTTAACGAGCAGTACTTC	CAWRQGFFNEQYF
TRBV2	TRBJ2-5	.	.	TGTGCCGGCTACCATTTGGAGGGGGAGACCCAGTACTTC	CAGYHLEGETQYF
TRBV28	TRBJ2-1	.	.	TGTGCCAGCAGTTTTGTACTAGGCTCCGTTTATGGTGAGCAGTTCTTC	CASSFVLGSVYGEQFF